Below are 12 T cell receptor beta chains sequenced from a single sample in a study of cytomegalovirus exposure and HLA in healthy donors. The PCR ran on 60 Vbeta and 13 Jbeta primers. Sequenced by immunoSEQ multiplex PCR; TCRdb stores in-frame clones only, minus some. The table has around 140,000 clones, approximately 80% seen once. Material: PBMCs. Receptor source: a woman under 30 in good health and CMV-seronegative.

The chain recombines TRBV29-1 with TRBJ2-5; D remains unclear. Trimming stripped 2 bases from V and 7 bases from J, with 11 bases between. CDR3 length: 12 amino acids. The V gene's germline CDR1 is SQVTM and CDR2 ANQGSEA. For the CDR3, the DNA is TGCAGCGTTGAACAACAGTTCGGGACCCAGTACTTC. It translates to CSVEQQFGTQYF. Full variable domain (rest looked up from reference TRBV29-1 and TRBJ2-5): SAVISQKPSRDICQRGTSLTIQCQVDSQVTMMFWYRQQPGQSLTLIATANQGSEATYESGFVIDKFPISRPNLTFSTLTVSNMSPEDSSIYLCSVEQQFGTQYFGPGTRLLVL.

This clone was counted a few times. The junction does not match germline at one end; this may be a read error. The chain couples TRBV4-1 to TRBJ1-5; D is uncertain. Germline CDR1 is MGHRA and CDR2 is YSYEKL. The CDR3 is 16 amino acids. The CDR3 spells CASSQNIGREIQPQHF. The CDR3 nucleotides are TGTGCCAGCAGCCAAAACATTGGACGGGAGATTCAGCCCCAGCATTTT.

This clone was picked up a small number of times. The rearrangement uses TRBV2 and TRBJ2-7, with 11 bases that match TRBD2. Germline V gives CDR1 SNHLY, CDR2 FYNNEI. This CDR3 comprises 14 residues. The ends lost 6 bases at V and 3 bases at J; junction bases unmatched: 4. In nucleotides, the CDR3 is TGTGCCAGCAGCGCCGGGACTAGCGGCTACGAGCAGTACTTC. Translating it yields CASSAGTSGYEQYF.

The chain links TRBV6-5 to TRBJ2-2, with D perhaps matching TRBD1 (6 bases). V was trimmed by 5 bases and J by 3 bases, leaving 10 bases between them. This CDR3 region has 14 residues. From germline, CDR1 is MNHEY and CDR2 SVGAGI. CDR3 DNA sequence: TGTGCCAGCAGTACAGGGTTTTACACCGGGGAGCTGTTTTTT. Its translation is CASSTGFYTGELFF.

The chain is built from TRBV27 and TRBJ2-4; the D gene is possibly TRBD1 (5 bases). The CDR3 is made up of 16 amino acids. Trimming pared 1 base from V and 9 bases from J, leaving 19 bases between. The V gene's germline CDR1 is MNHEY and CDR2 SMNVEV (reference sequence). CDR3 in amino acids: CASSLLSSAGPTIQYF. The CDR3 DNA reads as TGTGCCAGCAGTTTATTATCCTCGGCAGGGCCTACCATTCAGTACTTC.

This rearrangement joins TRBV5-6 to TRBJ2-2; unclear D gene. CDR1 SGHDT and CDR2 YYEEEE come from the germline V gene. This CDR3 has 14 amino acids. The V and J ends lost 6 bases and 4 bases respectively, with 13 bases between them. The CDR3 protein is CASTGTYFTGELFF. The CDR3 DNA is TGTGCCAGCACAGGTACCTACTTCACCGGGGAGCTGTTTTTT.

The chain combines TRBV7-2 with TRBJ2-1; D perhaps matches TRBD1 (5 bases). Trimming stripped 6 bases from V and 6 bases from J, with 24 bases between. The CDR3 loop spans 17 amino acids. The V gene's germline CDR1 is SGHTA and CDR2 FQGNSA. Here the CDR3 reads CASSSQPQALMTNEQFF. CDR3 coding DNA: TGTGCCAGCAGTTCACAACCACAGGCCCTTATGACCAATGAGCAGTTCTTC.

The CDR3 nucleotides read TGTGCCAGCAGCGTAGTGACAGTAGCGGGAGGGCTTAATGAGCAGTTCTTC. Its protein is CASSVVTVAGGLNEQFF. V gene TRBV9 combines with J gene TRBJ2-1, with TRBD2 matching 11 bases. Germline V gives CDR1 SGDLS, CDR2 YYNGEE. The CDR3 contains 17 residues. The trim removed 0 bases at V and 7 bases at J, leaving 9 bases unmatched. The whole variable domain, remainder taken from reference TRBV9 and TRBJ2-1, is DSGVTQTPKHLITATGQRVTLRCSPRSGDLSVYWYQQSLDQGLQFLIQYYNGEERAKGNILERFSAQQFPDLHSELNLSSLELGDSALYFCASSVVTVAGGLNEQFFGPGTRLTVL.

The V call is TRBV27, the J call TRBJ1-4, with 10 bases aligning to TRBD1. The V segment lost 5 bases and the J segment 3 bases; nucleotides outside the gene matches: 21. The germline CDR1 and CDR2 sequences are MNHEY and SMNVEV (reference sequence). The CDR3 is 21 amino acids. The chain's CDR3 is CASSGVGSGTGAERANEKLFF. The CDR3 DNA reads TGTGCCAGCAGTGGTGTAGGTTCAGGGACAGGGGCGGAGAGGGCTAATGAAAAACTGTTTTTT.

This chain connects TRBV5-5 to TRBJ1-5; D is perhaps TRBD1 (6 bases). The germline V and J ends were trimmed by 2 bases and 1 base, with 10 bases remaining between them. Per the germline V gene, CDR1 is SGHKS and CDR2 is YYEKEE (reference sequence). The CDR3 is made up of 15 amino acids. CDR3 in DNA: TGTGCCAGCAGCTTTACAGGGTCGAGCAATCAGCCCCAGCATTTT. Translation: CASSFTGSSNQPQHF.

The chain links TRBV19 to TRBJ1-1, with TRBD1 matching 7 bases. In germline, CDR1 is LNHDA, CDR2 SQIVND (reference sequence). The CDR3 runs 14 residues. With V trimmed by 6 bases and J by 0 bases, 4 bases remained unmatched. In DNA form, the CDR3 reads TGTGCCAGTAGACAGGGGTTTATGAACACTGAAGCTTTCTTT. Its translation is CASRQGFMNTEAFF.

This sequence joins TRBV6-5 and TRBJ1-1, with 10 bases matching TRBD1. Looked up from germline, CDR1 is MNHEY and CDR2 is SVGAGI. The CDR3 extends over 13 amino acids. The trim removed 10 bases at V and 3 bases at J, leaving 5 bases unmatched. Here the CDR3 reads CAIAGTGDTEAFF. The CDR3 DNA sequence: TGTGCCATCGCCGGGACAGGGGACACTGAAGCTTTCTTT.